The present entry profiles one T cell receptor beta chain with its context. This record belongs to a study of control samples from healthy donors and cancer patients. V lost 3 bases and J 2 bases, leaving 14 bases between the germline ends. The CDR3 runs 16 residues. Germline V gene sequence: CDR1 KGHDR, CDR2 SFDVKD. The data were produced by immunoSEQ multiplex PCR, yet TCRdb's version contains in-frame clones alone and is incomplete. Among about 79,000 clones listed, 80% to 95% were seen once. The chain links TRBV24-1 to TRBJ2-3; no clear D. What was sequenced was PBMCs. The sequence came from a middle-aged woman with lung cancer. The CDR3 nucleotides read TGTGCCACCAGTGATAACTCCAAAAGGGCCACAGATACGCAGTATTTT. Amino acid sequence: CATSDNSKRATDTQYF.